This T cell receptor (beta chain) was recorded in a study of T cells in Graves' hyperthyroidism and ophthalmopathy. Study results and limitations: Most expanded thyroid clonotypes above 0.001 recurred in blood.

RNA transcripts provided the source from which TCR beta CDR3 regions were amplified. The primer set for the first-round RT-PCR of the TCR CDR3 was HTBI. TCRdb used MiXCR to reprocess the multiplex PCR reads, holding one entry per CDR3 protein. Among some 800,000 distinct CDR3 sequences listed, 35% to 45% were seen once. V was cut by 4 bases and J by 2 bases, with 14 bases left in between. The length of the CDR3 is 15 residues. Graves' hyperthyroidism was deemed stable given no ophthalmopathy progression within 18 months. Uncontrolled infection, other autoimmune disease, pregnancy and lactation each barred patients from inclusion. PBMCs were derived from about 10 ml fresh peripheral blood. As to this clonotype: The antigen is unknown.

The sample consisted of blood. This clonotype was sampled from a man between 18 and 35 years old with Graves' hyperthyroidism. The chain combines TRBV12-3 or TRBV12-4 with TRBJ2-5; D call uncertain. CDR3 nucleotide sequence: TGTGCCAGCAGTTATGGCGGCGGACCACAAGAGACCCAGTACTTC. This sequence encodes CASSYGGGPQETQYF.